Following are 16 T cell receptor beta chains from one sample sequenced in a study of blood T cells in healthy people across ages (dated by TCRdb to between 2015 and 2017). Receptors were amplified or captured by 5' RACE. TCRdb names Illumina HiSeq 2500 as the instrument used. A second PCR of about 6 to 11 cycles was performed with a sample-barcoded 5' primer and a J-beta primer mix. The public reads were quality trimmed at Q25 with fastp and then assembled into clones with MiXCR by TCRdb, keeping productive beta chains. Under each unique CDR3 protein, matching rows form one entry showing the most common genes and DNA. Within this sample are more than 900,000 distinct CDR3 sequences, with approximately 25% of them counted one time only. The top ten constitute about 0.72% of the sample. These data were also reused for a study on T cells of mothers and their children.

Input material: blood. The source is a girl aged 2 to 10 in good health.

Only a few counts were recorded for this clonotype. The rearrangement uses TRBV2 and TRBJ2-5, with TRBD2 identical over 10 bases. TRBJ2-7 explains the end of the DNA better; the J call may be wrong. The CDR3 runs to 17 residues. From germline, CDR1 is SNHLY and CDR2 FYNNEI. The CDR3: CASSEPVSGGFSYEQYF. The DNA for the CDR3 is TGTGCCAGCAGTGAACCGGTTAGCGGGGGGTTTTCCTACGAGCAGTACTTC.

This chain joins TRBV7-8 and TRBJ2-1, with a weak D call TRBD1 (6 bases). Trimming stripped 3 bases from V and 10 bases from J, with 28 bases between. The length of the CDR3 is 18 residues. Germline V gene sequence: CDR1 SGHVS, CDR2 FQNEAQ. CDR3 sequence: CASSFPEGVPGFGFEQFF. Written as DNA, the CDR3 is TGTGCCAGCAGCTTTCCCGAGGGGGTGCCGGGATTCGGGTTCGAGCAGTTCTTC.

The chain employs TRBV6-5 and TRBJ2-7, with 7 bases that match TRBD1. The CDR3 spans 14 residues. V lost 5 bases, J lost 4 bases, and 8 bases stayed unmatched. Per germline, CDR1 MNHEY and CDR2 SVGAGI. In DNA, the CDR3 is TGTGCCAGCAGTGTGGGGACAGTAGTATACGAGCAGTACTTC. Protein sequence: CASSVGTVVYEQYF.

This rearrangement joins TRBV29-1 to TRBJ2-6; TRBD1 matches at 7 bases. The CDR3 has 15 residues. Germline CDR1 and CDR2: SQVTM and ANQGSEA. The V gene end was trimmed by 7 bases and the J gene end by 0 bases; junction bases not matched to a gene: 6. CDR3 nucleotides: TGCAGCGCCCATACAGGGGACTCTGGGGCCAACGTCCTGACTTTC. Translating it yields CSAHTGDSGANVLTF. Complete variable domain (other parts from reference TRBV29-1 and TRBJ2-6): SAVISQKPSRDICQRGTSLTIQCQVDSQVTMMFWYRQQPGQSLTLIATANQGSEATYESGFVIDKFPISRPNLTFSTLTVSNMSPEDSSIYLCSAHTGDSGANVLTFGAGSRLTVL.

The chain carries TRBV12-3 or TRBV12-4 and TRBJ2-1; a possible D gene is TRBD2 (5 bases). V gave up 4 bases and J gave up 16 bases, with 17 bases separating them. The CDR3 sequence is 12 residues long. In DNA, the CDR3 is TGTGCCAGCAGTTCTACTAGACAATTATCCTTCTTC. Translated: CASSSTRQLSFF.

The chain has TRBV29-1 and TRBJ2-1; D possibly matches TRBD1 or TRBD2 (5 bases each). There are 14 residues in the CDR3. The germline V gene encodes CDR1 SQVTM and CDR2 ANQGSEA. Trimming took off 4 bases at V and 1 base at J, with 11 bases between the two ends. CDR3 sequence: CSVVGTVSYNEQFF. In DNA form, the CDR3 reads TGCAGCGTTGTCGGGACGGTGTCCTACAATGAGCAGTTCTTC.

In its sample, this clonotype was seen a few times. The gene calls are TRBV7-9 and TRBJ1-1, with D possibly being TRBD1 (6 bases). Germline-derived CDR1 and CDR2 are SEHNR and FQNEAQ (reference sequence). V gave up 5 bases and J gave up 0 bases, with 16 bases separating them. The CDR3 runs to 16 residues. Here the CDR3 reads CASSLPPGALNTEAFF. CDR3 nucleotide sequence: TGTGCCAGCAGCCTCCCCCCGGGGGCGCTGAACACTGAAGCTTTCTTT. The full variable domain, completed using reference TRBV7-9 and TRBJ1-1, is DTGVSQNPRHKITKRGQNVTFRCDPISEHNRLYWYRQTLGQGPEFLTYFQNEAQLEKSRLLSDRFSAERPKGSFSTLEIQRTEQGDSAMYLCASSLPPGALNTEAFFGQGTRLTVV.

Only a few counts were recorded for this clonotype. The rearrangement links TRBV4-1 to TRBJ1-2, with 8 bases lining up with TRBD1. From germline, CDR1 is MGHRA and CDR2 YSYEKL. The CDR3 contains 18 residues. V gave up 3 bases and J gave up 0 bases; unmatched junction bases: 12. The CDR3 nucleotides read TGCGCCAGCAGCCACCTAGGACAGGGTACAATAACTAACTATGGCTACACCTTC. Its translation is CASSHLGQGTITNYGYTF.

The rearrangement uses TRBV29-1 and TRBJ2-5; D tentatively reads TRBD1 or TRBD2 (6 bases each). CDR3 length: 12 residues. The germline gives CDR1 SQVTM, CDR2 ANQGSEA. V gave up 4 bases and J gave up 5 bases, with 11 bases separating them. This chain's CDR3 is CSVGRGRETQYF. The CDR3 DNA reads as TGCAGCGTTGGTCGGGGGCGGGAGACCCAGTACTTC. The full variable domain, rest sourced from reference TRBV29-1 and TRBJ2-5, is SAVISQKPSRDICQRGTSLTIQCQVDSQVTMMFWYRQQPGQSLTLIATANQGSEATYESGFVIDKFPISRPNLTFSTLTVSNMSPEDSSIYLCSVGRGRETQYFGPGTRLLVL.

This sequence joins TRBV10-1 and TRBJ2-2; a weak D match, TRBD2 (7 bases). The CDR3 totals 16 residues. Germline V lookup: CDR1 WNHNN, CDR2 SYGVQD (reference sequence). V was clipped by 0 bases and J by 3 bases, with 11 bases between them. The DNA of the CDR3 is TGCGCCAGCAGTGAGTCCCCGGGGGGCGACACCGGGGAGCTGTTTTTT. Its translation is CASSESPGGDTGELFF.

This sequence joins TRBV6-1 and TRBJ2-7, with D possibly TRBD2 on 5 matching bases. In germline, CDR1 is MNHNS, CDR2 SASEGT. This CDR3 is 14 amino acids long. With 1 base removed from V and 4 bases from J, the gap between germline ends came to 11 bases. The CDR3 protein is CASSEVSALYEQYF. In nucleotides, the CDR3 is TGTGCCAGCAGTGAAGTTAGCGCCCTTTACGAGCAGTACTTC.

The V gene is TRBV6-5, the J gene TRBJ1-2, with TRBD1 matching over 8 bases. Unmatched junction bases numbered 13, after V lost 5 bases and J lost 5 bases. Germline CDR1 is MNHEY and CDR2 is SVGAGI. The CDR3 runs to 16 residues. CDR3 protein: CASSRSWTGQMYGYTF. CDR3 DNA sequence: TGTGCCAGCAGTCGCTCCTGGACAGGGCAGATGTATGGCTACACCTTC.

V is TRBV28 and J is TRBJ2-6; no reliable D call. The V gene lost 4 bases and the J gene lost 2 bases, with 3 bases spanning the gap. CDR1 and CDR2 (germline): MDHEN, SYDVKM. CDR3 size: 13 residues. The CDR3 is CASSWPGANVLTF. CDR3 in DNA: TGTGCCAGCAGTTGGCCTGGGGCCAACGTCCTGACTTTC. Full variable domain (rest looked up from reference TRBV28 and TRBJ2-6): DVKVTQSSRYLVKRTGEKVFLECVQDMDHENMFWYRQDPGLGLRLIYFSYDVKMKEKGDIPEGYSVSREKKERFSLILESASTNQTSMYLCASSWPGANVLTFGAGSRLTVL.

The V call is TRBV7-9, the J call TRBJ2-7; tentative D call: TRBD1 (8 bases). The length of the CDR3 is 13 residues. The germline V gene encodes CDR1 SEHNR and CDR2 FQNEAQ (reference sequence). The V and J ends lost 3 bases and 7 bases respectively, with 13 bases between them. The DNA for the CDR3 is TGTGCCAGCAGCTTCGGACAGGGAGGGGAGCAGTACTTC. It is translated as CASSFGQGGEQYF.

This clonotype came up a few times. This chain connects TRBV7-9 to TRBJ2-5; TRBD1 aligns across 7 bases. Germline assignment: CDR1 SEHNR and CDR2 FQNEAQ (reference sequence). The CDR3 covers 15 residues. J gave up 3 bases and V 1 base, and 5 bases lay outside the gene matches. For the CDR3, the DNA is TGTGCCAGCAGCTTAGGTTTCACAGGGGAAGAGACCCAGTACTTC. Amino acid sequence: CASSLGFTGEETQYF.

This clonotype has a handful of counts. This rearrangement joins TRBV7-3 to TRBJ2-2, with D possibly TRBD2 on 5 matching bases. Germline-derived CDR1 and CDR2 are SGHTA and FQGTGA. The CDR3 runs to 17 residues. V dropped 0 bases and J dropped 2 bases, with 13 bases sitting between them. CDR3 residues: CASSLTGAQTNTGELFF. Written as DNA, the CDR3 is TGTGCCAGCAGCTTAACGGGAGCACAGACAAACACCGGGGAGCTGTTTTTT. Filled out from reference TRBV7-3 and TRBJ2-2, the complete variable domain reads GAGVSQTPSNKVTEKGKYVELRCDPISGHTALYWYRQSLGQGPEFLIYFQGTGAADDSGLPNDRFFAVRPEGSVSTLKIQRTERGDSAVYLCASSLTGAQTNTGELFFGEGSRLTVL.